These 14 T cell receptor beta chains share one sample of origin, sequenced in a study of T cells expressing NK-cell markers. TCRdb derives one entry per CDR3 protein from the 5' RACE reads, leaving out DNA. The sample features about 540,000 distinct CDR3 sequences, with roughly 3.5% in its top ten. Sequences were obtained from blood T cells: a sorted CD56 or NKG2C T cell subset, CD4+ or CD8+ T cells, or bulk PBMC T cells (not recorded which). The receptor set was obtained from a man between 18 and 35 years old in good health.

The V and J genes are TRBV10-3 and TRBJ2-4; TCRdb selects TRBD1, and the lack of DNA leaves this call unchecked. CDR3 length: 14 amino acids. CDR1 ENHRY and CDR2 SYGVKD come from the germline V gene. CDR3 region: CAISSDREGSIQYF.

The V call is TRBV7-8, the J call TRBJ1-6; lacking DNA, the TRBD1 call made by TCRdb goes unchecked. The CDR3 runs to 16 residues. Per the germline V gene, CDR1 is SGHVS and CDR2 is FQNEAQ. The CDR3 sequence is CASSLAGQGASSPLHF.

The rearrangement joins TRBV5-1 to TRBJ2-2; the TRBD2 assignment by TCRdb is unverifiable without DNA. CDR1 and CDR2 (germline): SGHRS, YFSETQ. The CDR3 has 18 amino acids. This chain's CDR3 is CASSWGKQLAGVPGELFF.

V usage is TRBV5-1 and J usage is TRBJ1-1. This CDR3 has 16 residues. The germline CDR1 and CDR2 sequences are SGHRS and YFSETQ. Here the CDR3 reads CASSLELRVPNTEAFF.

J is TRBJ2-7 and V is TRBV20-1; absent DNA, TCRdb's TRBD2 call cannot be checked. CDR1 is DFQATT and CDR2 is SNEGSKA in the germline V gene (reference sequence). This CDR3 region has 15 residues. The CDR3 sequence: CSAPPTVNFSYEQYF.

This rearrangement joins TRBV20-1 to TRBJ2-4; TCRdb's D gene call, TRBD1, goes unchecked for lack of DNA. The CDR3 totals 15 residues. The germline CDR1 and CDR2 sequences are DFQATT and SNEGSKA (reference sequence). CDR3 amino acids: CSARDRGRSKNIQYF.

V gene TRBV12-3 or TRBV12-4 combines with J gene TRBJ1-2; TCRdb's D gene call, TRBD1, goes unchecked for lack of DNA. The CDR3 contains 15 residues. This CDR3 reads CASSLFGRGNYGYTF.

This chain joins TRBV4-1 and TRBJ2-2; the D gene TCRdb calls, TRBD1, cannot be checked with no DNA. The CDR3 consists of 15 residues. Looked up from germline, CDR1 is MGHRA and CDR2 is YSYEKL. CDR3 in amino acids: CASSPQVEVAGELFF.

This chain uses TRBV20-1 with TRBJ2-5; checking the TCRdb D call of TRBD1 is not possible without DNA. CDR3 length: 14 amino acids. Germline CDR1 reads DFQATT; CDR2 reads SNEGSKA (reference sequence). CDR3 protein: CSAEAPLTLETQYF.

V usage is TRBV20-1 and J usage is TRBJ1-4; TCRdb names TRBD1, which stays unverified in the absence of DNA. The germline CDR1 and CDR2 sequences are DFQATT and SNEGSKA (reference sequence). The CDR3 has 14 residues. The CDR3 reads CSAPEVGIGEKLFF.

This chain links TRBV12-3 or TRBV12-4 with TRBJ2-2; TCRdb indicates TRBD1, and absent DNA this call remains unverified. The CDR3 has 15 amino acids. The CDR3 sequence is CASAVETGVAGELFF.

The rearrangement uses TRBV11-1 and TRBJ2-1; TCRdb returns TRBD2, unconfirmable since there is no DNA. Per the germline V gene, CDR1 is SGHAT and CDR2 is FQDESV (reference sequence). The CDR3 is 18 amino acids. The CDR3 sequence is CASSSFPAGGRGYNEQFF.

CDR3 amino acids: CASSTQRTASSGETQYF. This chain joins TRBV2 and TRBJ2-5; TCRdb reports TRBD1, a call that lacks DNA to check it against. CDR3 length: 17 amino acids. Germline V gene sequence: CDR1 SNHLY, CDR2 FYNNEI.

CDR3 residues: CASSQDLAGPYNEQFF. This sequence joins TRBV4-3 and TRBJ2-1; the D call from TCRdb, TRBD2, cannot be confirmed without DNA. Germline CDR1 LGHNA, CDR2 YSLEER. The CDR3 totals 16 residues.